This T cell receptor beta chain was identified during a study of cytomegalovirus exposure and HLA in healthy donors. The germline gives CDR1 ENHRY, CDR2 SYGVKD. CDR3 length: 13 residues. The V end was cut by 7 bases, the J end by 8 bases, with 17 bases between. Researchers ran the PCR with 60 Vbeta and 13 Jbeta primers. Here immunoSEQ multiplex PCR was the method, and the copy in TCRdb shows in-frame clones only, minus some. The top ten hold roughly 11% of the sample, which has some 100,000 clones, 77% seen once. Whole-study results and caveats: Later analysis found that TCR beta chains associated with HLA were more clonally expanded than other, equally common chains.

With regard to this clone: Its antigen is not identified.

The TCR sequence derives from a man aged 35 to 55 in good health and CMV-seropositive. Sequenced material: PBMCs. The J gene is TRBJ1-2, the V gene TRBV10-3; no firm D call. The CDR3 region is CAITRGLYGGYTF. The CDR3 region has the DNA TGTGCCATCACAAGAGGGCTGTACGGGGGCTACACCTTC.